This paragraph covers one T cell receptor beta chain sequence. Its target is unknown. The data were obtained in a study of shared clonotypes between healthy human individuals. Looking at the study overall: Donors, aged 18 to 49, were a couple of women and a few men.

The study's findings and limits: The sole specimen, blood, was sampled, and tissue repertoires likely differ.

All donors were Caucasian adults living in Nashville, Tennessee. Germline assignment: CDR1 SGHTA and CDR2 FQGTGA. This CDR3 is 15 amino acids long. The germline V and J ends were trimmed by 1 base and 0 bases, with 10 bases remaining between them. Sorted-subset replicate PCR reactions were performed with around 210 ng DNA, corresponding to roughly 30,000 T cell genomes. The repertoire was sequenced with immunoSEQ multiplex PCR; TCRdb's copy has only in-frame clones and lacks some. In the table there are millions of clones, roughly 93% of which are singletons. Sequences were obtained from naive CD4+ T cells from PBMCs. Described subset: CD45RA+ positively selected. This receptor was taken from a man in his late teens or twenties in good health. Some clones in this sample may be carry-over from other donors' samples. The genes are TRBV7-3 and TRBJ2-7; D remains unclear. CDR3 nucleotides: TGTGCCAGCAGCTTAAAGGGATCTGGCTCCTACGAGCAGTACTTC. Its protein is CASSLKGSGSYEQYF.